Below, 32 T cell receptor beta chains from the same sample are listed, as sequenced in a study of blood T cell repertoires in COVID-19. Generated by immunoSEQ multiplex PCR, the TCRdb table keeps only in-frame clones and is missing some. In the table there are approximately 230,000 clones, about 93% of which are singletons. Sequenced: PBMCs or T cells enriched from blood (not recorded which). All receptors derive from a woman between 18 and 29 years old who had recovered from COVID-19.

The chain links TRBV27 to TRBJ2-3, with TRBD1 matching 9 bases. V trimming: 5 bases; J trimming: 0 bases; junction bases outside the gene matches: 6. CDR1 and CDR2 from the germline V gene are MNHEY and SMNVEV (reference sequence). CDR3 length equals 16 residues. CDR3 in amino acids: CASSHRTGASTDTQYF. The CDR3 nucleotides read TGTGCCAGCAGTCACCGGACAGGGGCTAGCACAGATACGCAGTATTTT.

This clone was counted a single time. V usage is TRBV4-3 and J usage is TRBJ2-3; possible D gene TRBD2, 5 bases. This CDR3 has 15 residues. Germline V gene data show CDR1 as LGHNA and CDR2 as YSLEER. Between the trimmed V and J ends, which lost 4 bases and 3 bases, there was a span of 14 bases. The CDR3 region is CASSLKEDGTDTQYF. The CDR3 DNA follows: TGCGCCAGCAGCCTCAAGGAGGACGGTACAGATACGCAGTATTTT.

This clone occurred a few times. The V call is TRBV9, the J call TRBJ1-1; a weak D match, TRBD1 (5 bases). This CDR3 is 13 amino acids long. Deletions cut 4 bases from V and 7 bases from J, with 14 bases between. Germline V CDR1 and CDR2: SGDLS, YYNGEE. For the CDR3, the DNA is TGTGCCAGCAGCCCGGGGTTCGGGGGTGAAGCTTTCTTT. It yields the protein CASSPGFGGEAFF.

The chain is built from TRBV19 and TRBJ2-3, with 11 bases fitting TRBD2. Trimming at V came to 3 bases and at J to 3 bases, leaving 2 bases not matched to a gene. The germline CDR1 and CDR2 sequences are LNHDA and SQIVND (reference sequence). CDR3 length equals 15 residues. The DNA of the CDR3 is TGTGCCAGTAGTATGCTAGCGGGGGGTACAGATACGCAGTATTTT. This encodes CASSMLAGGTDTQYF.

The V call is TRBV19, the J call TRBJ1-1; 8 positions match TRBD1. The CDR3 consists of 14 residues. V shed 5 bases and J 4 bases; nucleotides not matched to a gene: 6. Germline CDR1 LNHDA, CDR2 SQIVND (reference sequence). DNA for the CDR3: TGTGCCAGTAGTCGGACAGGGATCGCCACTGAAGCTTTCTTT. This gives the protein CASSRTGIATEAFF.

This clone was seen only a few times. The CDR3 region is CSVESDMNYGYTF. In nucleotides, the CDR3 is TGCAGCGTTGAGTCGGACATGAACTATGGCTACACCTTC. This chain connects TRBV29-1 to TRBJ1-2; TRBD1 might be the D (5 bases). Germline lookup yields CDR1 SQVTM and CDR2 ANQGSEA. The CDR3 runs 13 residues. V was shortened by 3 bases and J by 2 bases, with 10 bases between the two germline ends.

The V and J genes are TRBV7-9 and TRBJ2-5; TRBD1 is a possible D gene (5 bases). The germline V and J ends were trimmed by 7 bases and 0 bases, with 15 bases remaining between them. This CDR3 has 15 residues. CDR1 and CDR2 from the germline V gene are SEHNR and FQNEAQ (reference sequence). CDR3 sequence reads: CASIGGAVYQETQYF. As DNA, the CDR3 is TGTGCCAGCATCGGTGGGGCAGTGTACCAAGAGACCCAGTACTTC.

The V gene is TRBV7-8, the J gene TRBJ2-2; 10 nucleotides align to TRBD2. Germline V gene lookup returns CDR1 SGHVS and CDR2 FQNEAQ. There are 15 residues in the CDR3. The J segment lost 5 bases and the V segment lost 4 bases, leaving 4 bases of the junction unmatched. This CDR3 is CASSSSGGGTGELFF. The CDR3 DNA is TGTGCCAGCAGCTCTAGCGGGGGAGGGACCGGGGAGCTGTTTTTT.

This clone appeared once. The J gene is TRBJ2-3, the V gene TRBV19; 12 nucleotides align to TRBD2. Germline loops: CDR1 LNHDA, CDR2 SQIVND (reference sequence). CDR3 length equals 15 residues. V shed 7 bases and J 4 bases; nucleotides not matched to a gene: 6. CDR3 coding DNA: TGTGCCAGTACTCTAGCGGGGGGGCTCGCAGATACGCAGTATTTT. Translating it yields CASTLAGGLADTQYF. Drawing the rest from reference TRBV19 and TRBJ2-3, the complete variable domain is DGGITQSPKYLFRKEGQNVTLSCEQNLNHDAMYWYRQDPGQGLRLIYYSQIVNDFQKGDIAEGYSVSREKKESFPLTVTSAQKNPTAFYLCASTLAGGLADTQYFGPGTRLTVL.

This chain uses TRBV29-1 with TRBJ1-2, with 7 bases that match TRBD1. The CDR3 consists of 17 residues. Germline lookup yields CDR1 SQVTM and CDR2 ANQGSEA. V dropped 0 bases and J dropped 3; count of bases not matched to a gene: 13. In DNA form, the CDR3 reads TGCAGCGTTGAAGATATGTATAAGAGGGGGCGAGACTATGGCTACACCTTC. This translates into CSVEDMYKRGRDYGYTF.

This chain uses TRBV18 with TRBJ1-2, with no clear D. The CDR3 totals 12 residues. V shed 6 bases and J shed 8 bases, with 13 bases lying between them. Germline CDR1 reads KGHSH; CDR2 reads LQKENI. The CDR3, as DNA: TGTGCCAGCTCTACACGGGAAGCCGGCTACACCTTC. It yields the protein CASSTREAGYTF.

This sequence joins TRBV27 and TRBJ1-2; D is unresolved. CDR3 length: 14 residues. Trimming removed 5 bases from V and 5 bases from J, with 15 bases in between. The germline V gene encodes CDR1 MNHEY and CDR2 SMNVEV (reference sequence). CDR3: CASSPSLLLYGYTF. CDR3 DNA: TGTGCCAGCAGTCCGTCCCTCTTATTGTATGGCTACACCTTC.

In DNA form, the CDR3 reads TGTGCCAGCAGTTCCACACAGGGGACTGGAAACACCATATATTTT. This codes for CASSSTQGTGNTIYF. This chain connects TRBV9 to TRBJ1-3; 7 positions match TRBD1. The V segment lost 5 bases and the J segment 2 bases; nucleotides outside the gene matches: 7. Looked up from germline, CDR1 is SGDLS and CDR2 is YYNGEE. The CDR3 runs to 15 residues.

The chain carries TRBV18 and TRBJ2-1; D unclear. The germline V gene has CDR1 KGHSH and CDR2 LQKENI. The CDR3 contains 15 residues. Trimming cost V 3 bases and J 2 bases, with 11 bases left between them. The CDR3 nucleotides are TGTGCCAGCTCACCGTTACAGAACCCCTACAATGAGCAGTTCTTC. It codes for CASSPLQNPYNEQFF.

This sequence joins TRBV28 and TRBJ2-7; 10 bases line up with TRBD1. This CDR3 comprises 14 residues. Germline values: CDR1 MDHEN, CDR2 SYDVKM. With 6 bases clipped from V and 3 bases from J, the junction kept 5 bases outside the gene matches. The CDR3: CASRVTGGSYEQYF. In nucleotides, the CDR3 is TGTGCCAGCAGGGTGACAGGGGGCAGCTACGAGCAGTACTTC.

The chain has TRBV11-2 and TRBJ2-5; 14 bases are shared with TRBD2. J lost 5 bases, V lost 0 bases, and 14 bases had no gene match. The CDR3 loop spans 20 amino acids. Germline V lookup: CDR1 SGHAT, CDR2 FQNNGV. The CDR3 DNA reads TGTGCCAGCAGCTTAGAGTGGATGGGGACTAGCGGGAGAAGGGGGGAGACCCAGTACTTC. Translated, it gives CASSLEWMGTSGRRGETQYF.

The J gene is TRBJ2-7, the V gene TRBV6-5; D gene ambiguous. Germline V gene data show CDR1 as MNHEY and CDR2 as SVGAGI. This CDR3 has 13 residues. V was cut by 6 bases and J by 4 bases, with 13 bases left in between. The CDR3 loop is CASSYTNRYEQYF. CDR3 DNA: TGTGCCAGCAGCTACACCAACAGATACGAGCAGTACTTC.

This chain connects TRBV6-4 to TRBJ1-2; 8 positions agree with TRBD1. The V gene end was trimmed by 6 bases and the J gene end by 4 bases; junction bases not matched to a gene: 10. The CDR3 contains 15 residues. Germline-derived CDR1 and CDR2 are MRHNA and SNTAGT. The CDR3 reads CASRPPGQGLYGYTF. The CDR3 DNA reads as TGTGCCAGCAGACCCCCCGGACAGGGACTCTATGGCTACACCTTC.

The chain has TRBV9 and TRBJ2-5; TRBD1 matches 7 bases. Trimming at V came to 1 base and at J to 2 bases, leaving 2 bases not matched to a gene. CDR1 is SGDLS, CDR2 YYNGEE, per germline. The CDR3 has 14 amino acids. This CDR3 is CASSVSRGQETQYF. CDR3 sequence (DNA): TGTGCCAGCAGCGTAAGCAGGGGGCAAGAGACCCAGTACTTC. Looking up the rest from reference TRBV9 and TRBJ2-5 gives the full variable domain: DSGVTQTPKHLITATGQRVTLRCSPRSGDLSVYWYQQSLDQGLQFLIQYYNGEERAKGNILERFSAQQFPDLHSELNLSSLELGDSALYFCASSVSRGQETQYFGPGTRLLVL.

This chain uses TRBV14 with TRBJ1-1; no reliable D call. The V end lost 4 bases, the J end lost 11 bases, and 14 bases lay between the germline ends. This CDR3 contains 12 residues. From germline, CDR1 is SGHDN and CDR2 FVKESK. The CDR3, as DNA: TGTGCCAGCAGCCTTCTCGGGTTGCGCGCTTTCTTT. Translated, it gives CASSLLGLRAFF.

The CDR3 DNA follows: TGTGCCAGCAGAGGGACAGGGGGCGTCGGCGGCATTCAGTACTTC. The encoded protein is CASRGTGGVGGIQYF. This chain uses TRBV27 with TRBJ2-4; 12 bases are shared with TRBD1. J lost 9 bases, V lost 6 bases, and 9 bases had no gene match. The germline V gene encodes CDR1 MNHEY and CDR2 SMNVEV (reference sequence). The CDR3 is 15 residues long.

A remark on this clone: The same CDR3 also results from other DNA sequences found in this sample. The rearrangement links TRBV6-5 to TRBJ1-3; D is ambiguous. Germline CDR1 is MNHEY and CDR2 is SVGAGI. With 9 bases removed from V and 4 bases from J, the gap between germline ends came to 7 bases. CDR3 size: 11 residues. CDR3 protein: CASSRGNTIYF. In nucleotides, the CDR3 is TGTGCCAGTAGTCGGGGAAACACCATATATTTT.

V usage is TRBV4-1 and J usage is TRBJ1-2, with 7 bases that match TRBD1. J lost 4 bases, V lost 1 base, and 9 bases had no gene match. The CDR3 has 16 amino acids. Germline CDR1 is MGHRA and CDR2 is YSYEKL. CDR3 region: CASSQVPGTETYGYTF. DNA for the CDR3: TGCGCCAGCAGCCAAGTACCCGGGACAGAAACCTATGGCTACACCTTC.

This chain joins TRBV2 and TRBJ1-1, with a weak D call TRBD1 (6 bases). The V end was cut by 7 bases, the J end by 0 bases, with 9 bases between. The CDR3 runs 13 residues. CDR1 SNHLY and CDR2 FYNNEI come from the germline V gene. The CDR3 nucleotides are TGTGCCAGCACCAGGACAGTGAACACTGAAGCTTTCTTT. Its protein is CASTRTVNTEAFF. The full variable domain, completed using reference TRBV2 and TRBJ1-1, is EPEVTQTPSHQVTQMGQEVILRCVPISNHLYFYWYRQILGQKVEFLVSFYNNEISEKSEIFDDQFSVERPDGSNFTLKIRSTKLEDSAMYFCASTRTVNTEAFFGQGTRLTVV.

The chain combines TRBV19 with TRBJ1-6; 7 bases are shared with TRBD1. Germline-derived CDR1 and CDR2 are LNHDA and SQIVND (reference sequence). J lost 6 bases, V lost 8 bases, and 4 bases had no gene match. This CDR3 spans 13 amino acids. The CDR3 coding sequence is TGTGCCAGTCGCCGGGACAGTAATTCACCCCTCCACTTT. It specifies CASRRDSNSPLHF.

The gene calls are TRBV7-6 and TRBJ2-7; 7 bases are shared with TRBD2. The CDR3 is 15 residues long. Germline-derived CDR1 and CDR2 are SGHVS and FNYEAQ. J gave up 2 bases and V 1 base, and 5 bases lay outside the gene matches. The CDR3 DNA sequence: TGTGCCAGCAGCTTAGAGCGGGGTCATGCCTACGAGCAGTACTTC. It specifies CASSLERGHAYEQYF.

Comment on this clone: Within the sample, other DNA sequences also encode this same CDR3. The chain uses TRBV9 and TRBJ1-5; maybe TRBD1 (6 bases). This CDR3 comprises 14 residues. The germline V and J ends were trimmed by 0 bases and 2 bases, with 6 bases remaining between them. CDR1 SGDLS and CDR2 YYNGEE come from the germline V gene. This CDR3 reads CASSVGQGNQPQHF. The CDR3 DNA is TGTGCCAGCAGCGTAGGACAGGGCAATCAGCCCCAGCATTTT.

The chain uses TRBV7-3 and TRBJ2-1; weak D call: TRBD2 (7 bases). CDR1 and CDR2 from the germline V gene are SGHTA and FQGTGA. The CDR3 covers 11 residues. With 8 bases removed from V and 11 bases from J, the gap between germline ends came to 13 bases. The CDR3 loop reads CASSGGGKQFF. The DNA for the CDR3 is TGTGCCAGCTCGGGGGGCGGCAAGCAGTTCTTC.

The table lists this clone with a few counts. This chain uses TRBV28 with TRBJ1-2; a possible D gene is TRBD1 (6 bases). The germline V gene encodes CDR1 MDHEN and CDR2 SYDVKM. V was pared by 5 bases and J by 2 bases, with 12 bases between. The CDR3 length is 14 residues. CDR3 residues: CASSAIQGNYGYTF. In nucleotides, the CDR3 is TGTGCCAGCAGTGCGATTCAGGGGAACTATGGCTACACCTTC.

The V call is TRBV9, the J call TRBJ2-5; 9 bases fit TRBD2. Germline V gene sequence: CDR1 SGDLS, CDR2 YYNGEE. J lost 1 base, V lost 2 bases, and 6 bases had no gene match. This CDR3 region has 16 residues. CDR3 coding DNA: TGTGCCAGCAGCGTGGGCGGGGGGGCCCTCCAAGAGACCCAGTACTTC. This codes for CASSVGGGALQETQYF.

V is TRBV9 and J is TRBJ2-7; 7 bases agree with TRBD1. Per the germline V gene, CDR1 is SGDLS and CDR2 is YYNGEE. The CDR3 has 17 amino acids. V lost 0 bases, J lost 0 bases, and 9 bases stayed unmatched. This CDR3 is CASSVGLVGQSSYEQYF. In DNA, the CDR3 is TGTGCCAGCAGCGTAGGACTCGTGGGACAGAGCTCCTACGAGCAGTACTTC.

The CDR3 region has the DNA TGTGCCAGCAGCTCGTGGGACTCAATGGGATACGAGCAGTACTTC. Encoded protein: CASSSWDSMGYEQYF. The chain has TRBV7-2 and TRBJ2-7; D perhaps matches TRBD2 (6 bases). V was shortened by 4 bases and J by 4 bases, with 17 bases between the two germline ends. The CDR3 is 15 residues long. Germline V gene data show CDR1 as SGHTA and CDR2 as FQGNSA.